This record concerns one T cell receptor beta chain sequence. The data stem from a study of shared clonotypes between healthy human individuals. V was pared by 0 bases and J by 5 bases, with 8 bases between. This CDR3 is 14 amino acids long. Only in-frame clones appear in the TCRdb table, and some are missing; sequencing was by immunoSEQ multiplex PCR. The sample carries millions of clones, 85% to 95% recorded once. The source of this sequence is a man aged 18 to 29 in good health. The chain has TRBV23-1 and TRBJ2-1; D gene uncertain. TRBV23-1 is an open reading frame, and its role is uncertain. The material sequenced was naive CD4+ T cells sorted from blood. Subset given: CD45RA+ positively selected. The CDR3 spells CASSQSSKDNEQFF. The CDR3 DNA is TGCGCCAGCAGTCAATCGTCGAAGGACAATGAGCAGTTCTTC.